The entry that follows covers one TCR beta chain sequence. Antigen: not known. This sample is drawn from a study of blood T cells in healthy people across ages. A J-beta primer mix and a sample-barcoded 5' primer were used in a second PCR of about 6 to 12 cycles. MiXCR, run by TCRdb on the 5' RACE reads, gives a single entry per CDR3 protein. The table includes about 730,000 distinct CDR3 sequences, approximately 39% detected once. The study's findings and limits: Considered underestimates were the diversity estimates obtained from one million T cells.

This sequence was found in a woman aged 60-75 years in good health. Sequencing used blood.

CDR3 bases: TGCGCCAGCAGCTCTCTAGACGTGGGTGAGCAGTTCTTC. It is translated as CASSSLDVGEQFF. This sequence joins TRBV4-1 and TRBJ2-1; D gene unclear. CDR3 size: 13 residues. The germline V and J ends were trimmed by 5 bases and 9 bases, with 14 bases remaining between them. Germline CDR1 is MGHRA and CDR2 is YSYEKL.